This TCR beta chain was documented in a study of beta chain features in type 1 diabetes. Findings of the study overall: Shorter TCRB CDR3s, moderately but significantly so, marked every one of the four CD4+ subsets in Type 1 diabetes patients.

The germline V and J ends were trimmed by 3 bases and 2 bases, with 12 bases remaining between them. The length of the CDR3 is 14 residues. CDR1 is SGHNT and CDR2 is YYREEE in the germline V gene (reference sequence). Of the isolated RNA, all was reverse transcribed, and so the sequenced material was expressed TCRB transcripts. Only in-frame clones appear in the TCRdb table, and some are missing; sequencing was by immunoSEQ multiplex PCR. The table shows 95,000 to 150,000 clones, with approximately 16% occurring only once. This clone was detected a few times. The antigen remains unidentified. The chain recombines TRBV5-4 with TRBJ2-7, with TRBD1 as a possible D gene (5 bases). The specimen sequenced was central memory CD4+ T cells from blood. This receptor was identified in a young man with type 1 diabetes. CDR3 nucleotides: TGTGCCAGCAGCTCCCGCAGGGATCCCTACGAGCAGTACTTC. Its translation is CASSSRRDPYEQYF. The full variable domain, rest sourced from reference TRBV5-4 and TRBJ2-7, is ETGVTQSPTHLIKTRGQQVTLRCSSQSGHNTVSWYQQALGQGPQFIFQYYREEENGRGNFPPRFSGLQFPNYSSELNVNALELDDSALYLCASSSRRDPYEQYFGPGTRLTVT.